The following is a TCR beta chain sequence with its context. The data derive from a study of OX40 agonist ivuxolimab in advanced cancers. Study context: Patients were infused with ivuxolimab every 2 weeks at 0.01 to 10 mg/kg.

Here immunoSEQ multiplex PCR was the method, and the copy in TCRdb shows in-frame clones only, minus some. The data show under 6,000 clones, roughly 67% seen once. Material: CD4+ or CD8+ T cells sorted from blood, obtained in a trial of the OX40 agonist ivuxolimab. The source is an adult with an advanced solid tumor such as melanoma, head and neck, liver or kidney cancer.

The DNA of the CDR3 is TGTGCCAGCAGCCAAGAAATGTGGGGGGCTAACACAGATACGCAGTATTTT. Translated, it gives CASSQEMWGANTDTQYF. V and J are TRBV4-2 and TRBJ2-3, with D perhaps being TRBD1 or TRBD2 (6 bases each). CDR3 size: 17 residues. The germline V gene has CDR1 LGHNA and CDR2 YNFKEQ. V was clipped by 0 bases and J by 2 bases, with 15 bases between them.